One sample yielded the 21 T cell receptor beta chains listed below, sequenced in a study of blood T cell repertoires in COVID-19. Profiled with immunoSEQ multiplex PCR; TCRdb holds only in-frame clones, not every one. The sample shows 150,000 to 200,000 clones, about 80% of them seen only once. Sequences were obtained from PBMCs or T cells enriched from blood (not recorded which). The receptors stem from a man aged 55 to 70 who had been exposed to COVID-19.

The chain combines TRBV28 with TRBJ1-1; a possible D gene is TRBD1 (6 bases). The V gene lost 8 bases and the J gene lost 2 bases, with 21 bases spanning the gap. The CDR3 is 16 residues long. The germline V gene has CDR1 MDHEN and CDR2 SYDVKM. CDR3 coding DNA: TGTGCCAGCTGCCCGGGGACAAGGGGAACAAACACTGAAGCTTTCTTT. This sequence encodes CASCPGTRGTNTEAFF.

The chain uses TRBV3-1 (or the pseudogene TRBV3-2) and TRBJ2-1; 9 bases line up with TRBD2. CDR3 length: 17 amino acids. Germline V gives CDR1 LGHDT, CDR2 YNNKEL (reference sequence). J was trimmed by 10 bases and V by 1 base; bases with no gene match: 14. CDR3 DNA: TGTGCCAGCAGCCAAGTCCCGGGCGGGAGGGCCAAAGGGGAGCAGTTCTTC. This translates into CASSQVPGGRAKGEQFF.

The rearrangement joins TRBV5-1 to TRBJ2-7, with 7 bases identical to TRBD2. The V gene's germline CDR1 is SGHRS and CDR2 YFSETQ. The J segment lost 9 bases and the V segment lost 3 bases, leaving 15 bases of the junction unmatched. The CDR3 totals 15 residues. In DNA, the CDR3 is TGCGCCAGCAGCTCGGGGGGATCCATTCGAGGCGGGCAGTACTTC. It encodes CASSSGGSIRGGQYF.

The chain is built from TRBV7-3 and TRBJ1-2; the D gene is possibly TRBD1 (5 bases). The CDR3 is made up of 15 amino acids. V was trimmed by 4 bases and J by 3 bases, leaving 15 bases between them. Germline CDR1 SGHTA, CDR2 FQGTGA. Here the CDR3 DNA reads TGTGCCAGCAGCTCCTCTGGGGGGGTCGACTATGGCTACACCTTC. Protein: CASSSSGGVDYGYTF.

In its sample, this clone was seen a few times. This chain uses TRBV12-3 or TRBV12-4 with TRBJ2-1; no clear D gene. The CDR3 runs to 13 residues. Trimming removed 3 bases from V and 7 bases from J, with 10 bases in between. The CDR3 is CASSFVAVNEQFF. In nucleotides, the CDR3 is TGTGCCAGCAGTTTTGTGGCGGTAAATGAGCAGTTCTTC.

This sequence joins TRBV6-5 and TRBJ1-5; tentative D call: TRBD1 (6 bases). V lost 0 bases, J lost 7 bases, and 7 bases lay in between. Germline CDR1 and CDR2: MNHEY and SVGAGI. The length of the CDR3 is 13 residues. CDR3 nucleotide sequence: TGTGCCAGCAGTTACTCCAGGGGACAGCCCCAGCATTTT. It is translated as CASSYSRGQPQHF.

V usage is TRBV5-1 and J usage is TRBJ2-2; 7 nucleotides align to TRBD2. The CDR3 has 14 amino acids. Trimming removed 2 bases from V and 7 bases from J; junction bases left unmatched: 5. Germline V lookup: CDR1 SGHRS, CDR2 YFSETQ. The CDR3 spells CASSFGGRRGELFF. CDR3 in DNA: TGCGCCAGCAGCTTTGGCGGGAGACGCGGGGAGCTGTTTTTT.

V gene TRBV30 combines with J gene TRBJ1-5; D not certain. Trimming shortened V by 0 bases and J by 3 bases, and 9 bases separated the two germline ends. Germline CDR1 reads GTSNPN; CDR2 reads SVGIG (reference sequence). This CDR3 has 14 amino acids. The CDR3 sequence is CAWSVSRANQPQHF. CDR3 nucleotides: TGTGCCTGGAGTGTATCGCGGGCCAATCAGCCCCAGCATTTT.

The CDR3 region has the DNA TGTGCCAGCAGCGTAGGGGGCTCGACGCAGTATTTT. Protein product: CASSVGGSTQYF. The rearrangement links TRBV6-5 to TRBJ2-3, with 7 nucleotides matching TRBD1. The length of the CDR3 is 12 residues. CDR1 and CDR2 from the germline V gene are MNHEY and SVGAGI. J gave up 9 bases and V 6 bases, and 6 bases lay outside the gene matches.

The rearrangement uses TRBV11-2 and TRBJ2-3; TRBD2 agrees at 9 bases. The CDR3 has 16 amino acids. The V segment lost 4 bases and the J segment 2 bases; nucleotides outside the gene matches: 7. Germline-derived CDR1 and CDR2 are SGHAT and FQNNGV. In nucleotides, the CDR3 is TGTGCCAGCAGCTCTCGGCGACTAGCGGTCACAGATACGCAGTATTTT. This encodes CASSSRRLAVTDTQYF.

This clone was found a few times. This rearrangement joins TRBV5-8 to TRBJ2-7; 12 bases map to TRBD2. V dropped 0 bases and J dropped 4; count of bases not matched to a gene: 8. Germline V gene lookup returns CDR1 SGHTS and CDR2 YDEGEE. This CDR3 comprises 17 residues. The CDR3 protein is CASSLARLAGGIYEQYF. In DNA form, the CDR3 reads TGTGCCAGCAGCTTGGCCCGGCTAGCGGGAGGGATATACGAGCAGTACTTC.

The chain couples TRBV2 to TRBJ1-5, with D perhaps matching TRBD1 (5 bases). The CDR3 runs to 15 residues. Germline CDR1 is SNHLY and CDR2 is FYNNEI. V was trimmed by 0 bases and J by 7 bases, leaving 13 bases between them. CDR3 sequence reads: CASSEAGSGGQPQHF. The CDR3 coding sequence is TGTGCCAGCAGTGAAGCAGGGAGCGGGGGACAGCCCCAGCATTTT.

For the CDR3, the DNA is TGCGCCAGCAGTGAGTGGGTTCAGGAAGGCTACACCTTC. Translated, it gives CASSEWVQEGYTF. This chain joins TRBV10-2 and TRBJ1-2; no clear D. There are 13 residues in the CDR3. V was clipped by 1 base and J by 8 bases, with 11 bases between them. Germline assignment: CDR1 WSHSY and CDR2 SAAADI.

The chain recombines TRBV5-1 with TRBJ2-3; no definite D call. Trimming removed 0 bases from V and 3 bases from J, with 8 bases in between. From germline, CDR1 is SGHRS and CDR2 YFSETQ. This CDR3 comprises 14 residues. CDR3 sequence reads: CASSLVEPTDTQYF. The CDR3 coding sequence is TGCGCCAGCAGCTTGGTAGAACCGACAGATACGCAGTATTTT. The full variable domain, rest sourced from reference TRBV5-1 and TRBJ2-3, is KAGVTQTPRYLIKTRGQQVTLSCSPISGHRSVSWYQQTPGQGLQFLFEYFSETQRNKGNFPGRFSGRQFSNSRSEMNVSTLELGDSALYLCASSLVEPTDTQYFGPGTRLTVL.

The chain has TRBV12-1 and TRBJ2-3; the D call TRBD2 from the table was never checked on the DNA. TRBV12-1 is designated a pseudogene. The CDR3 sequence is 17 residues long. The CDR3 is CATGNSGGDKSVDTQYF. In DNA form, the CDR3 reads TGTGCCACAGGGAATAGCGGGGGGGACAAGTCGGTAGATACGCAGTATTTT.

The chain carries TRBV19 and TRBJ1-1; TRBD1 might be the D (6 bases). Germline CDR1 reads LNHDA; CDR2 reads SQIVND (reference sequence). The V end lost 1 base, the J end lost 1 base, and 7 bases lay between the germline ends. The CDR3 consists of 14 residues. In nucleotides, the CDR3 is TGTGCCAGTAGTATAGGACAGGCGAACACTGAAGCTTTCTTT. Translated, it gives CASSIGQANTEAFF.

This rearrangement joins TRBV11-3 to TRBJ1-1; D is undetermined. The CDR3 length is 11 residues. CDR1 SGHNT and CDR2 YENEEA come from the germline V gene. Trimming removed 5 bases at V and 5 bases at J, with 6 bases between. Here the CDR3 reads CASSLRTEAFF. The CDR3 coding sequence is TGTGCCAGCAGCCTAAGAACTGAAGCTTTCTTT.

This chain links TRBV10-3 with TRBJ2-7, with TRBD2 matching 7 bases. The V segment lost 4 bases and the J segment 2 bases; nucleotides outside the gene matches: 11. Germline loops: CDR1 ENHRY, CDR2 SYGVKD. The CDR3 is made up of 16 amino acids. The CDR3 reads CAISGLGLAEAYEQYF. DNA of the CDR3: TGTGCCATCAGTGGACTGGGCCTAGCGGAGGCCTACGAGCAGTACTTC.

The chain employs TRBV19 and TRBJ1-2, with TRBD1 matching over 7 bases. V was pared by 0 bases and J by 4 bases, with 5 bases of the junction left unmatched. Per germline, CDR1 LNHDA and CDR2 SQIVND (reference sequence). The CDR3 is 15 residues long. DNA for the CDR3: TGTGCCAGTAGTATAGATGGGACAGCTATCTATGGCTACACCTTC. Encoded protein: CASSIDGTAIYGYTF.

This clone was counted only a few times. The CDR3 DNA reads TGCGCCAGCAGGGACTCGAGCGGGACTAATTCACCCCTCCACTTT. Translation gives CASRDSSGTNSPLHF. The gene calls are TRBV5-1 and TRBJ1-6; D may be TRBD1 (5 bases). Trimming removed 5 bases at V and 6 bases at J, with 15 bases between. This CDR3 contains 15 residues. The germline V gene has CDR1 SGHRS and CDR2 YFSETQ.

V and J are TRBV29-1 and TRBJ2-3; D is ambiguous. Deletions cut 7 bases from V and 2 bases from J, with 13 bases between. Germline V lookup: CDR1 SQVTM, CDR2 ANQGSEA. This CDR3 spans 13 amino acids. CDR3 coding DNA: TGCAGCGACAACCCGTTCCCCACAGATACGCAGTATTTT. Encoded protein: CSDNPFPTDTQYF.